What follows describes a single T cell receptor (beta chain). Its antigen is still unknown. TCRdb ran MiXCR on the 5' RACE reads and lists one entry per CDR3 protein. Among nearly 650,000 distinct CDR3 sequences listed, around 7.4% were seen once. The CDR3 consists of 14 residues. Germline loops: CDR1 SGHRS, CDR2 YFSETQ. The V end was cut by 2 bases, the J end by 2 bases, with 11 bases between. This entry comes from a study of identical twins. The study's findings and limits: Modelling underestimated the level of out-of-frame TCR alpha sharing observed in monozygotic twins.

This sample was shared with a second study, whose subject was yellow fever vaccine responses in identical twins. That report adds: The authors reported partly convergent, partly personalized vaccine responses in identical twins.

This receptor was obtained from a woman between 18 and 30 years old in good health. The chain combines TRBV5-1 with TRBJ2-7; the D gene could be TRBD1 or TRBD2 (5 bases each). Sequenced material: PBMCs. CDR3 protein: CASSFEGSPYEQYF. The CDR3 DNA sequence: TGCGCCAGCAGCTTTGAGGGGTCCCCCTACGAGCAGTACTTC.